This T cell receptor (beta chain) was recorded in a study of neoadjuvant anti-PD-1 for oral cavity cancer. Study-wide results and caveats: Higher pretreatment blood Treg/Th17 ratios correlated with higher pretreatment blood and lower post-treatment tumor TCRbeta clonality.

Profiled with immunoSEQ multiplex PCR; TCRdb holds only in-frame clones, not every one. The data contain tens of thousands of clones, around 83% of them singletons. To note about this clone: What it binds is not known.

CDR3 length: 14 amino acids. V was trimmed by 0 bases and J by 7 bases, leaving 11 bases between them. Germline CDR1 SGHDT, CDR2 YYEEEE. This specimen was PBMCs, taken before nivolumab (anti-PD-1) treatment. The clonotype originates from a person aged 40-85 years with oral cavity squamous cell carcinoma. The J gene is TRBJ2-1, the V gene TRBV5-6; D remains ambiguous. The chain's CDR3 is CASSLGAEWNEQFF. The DNA of the CDR3 is TGTGCCAGCAGCTTGGGAGCAGAGTGGAATGAGCAGTTCTTC.